Below are 21 T cell receptor beta chains sequenced from a single sample in a study of T-cell reconstitution after alpha-beta-depleted transplantation in children. Construction of the TCRbeta library involved unique molecular identifiers. MiXCR, run by TCRdb on the PCR reads, gives a single entry per CDR3 protein. The sample records some 490,000 distinct CDR3 sequences, 12% being singletons. Sequencing used PBMCs from the stem cell graft donor, obtained from the stem cell graft. The receptor set was obtained from a human donor who donated a stem cell graft to a child with combined immunodeficiency.

This clonotype was picked up a small number of times. This chain links TRBV28 with TRBJ1-5, with 8 nucleotides matching TRBD1. CDR1 is MDHEN and CDR2 is SYDVKM in the germline V gene. The CDR3 is made up of 16 amino acids. J lost 2 bases, V lost 7 bases, and 10 bases had no gene match. The CDR3: CASIAGGALGNQPQHF. DNA of the CDR3: TGTGCCAGCATTGCAGGGGGCGCCTTGGGCAATCAGCCCCAGCATTTT.

This rearrangement joins TRBV6-5 to TRBJ2-5; possible D gene TRBD2, 6 bases. Germline values: CDR1 MNHEY, CDR2 SVGAGI. The CDR3 has 15 amino acids. V was clipped by 2 bases and J by 2 bases, with 12 bases between them. CDR3 DNA sequence: TGTGCCAGCAGTTACCCGGGACTGAAACAAGAGACCCAGTACTTC. Translation gives CASSYPGLKQETQYF.

V gene TRBV20-1 combines with J gene TRBJ2-2; D could derive from TRBD1 or TRBD2 (5 bases each). The ends were cut back, 5 bases at V and 8 bases at J, with 18 bases in the middle. Germline CDR1 and CDR2: DFQATT and SNEGSKA (reference sequence). The CDR3 is 14 amino acids. Here the CDR3 reads CSAPRDPSLGELFF. The CDR3 region has the DNA TGCAGTGCTCCCCGGGACCCCTCCCTGGGGGAGCTGTTTTTT.

V is TRBV29-1 and J is TRBJ2-3; D may match TRBD1 or TRBD2 (6 bases each). The CDR3 covers 15 residues. The V and J ends lost 0 bases and 0 bases respectively, with 10 bases between them. The germline gives CDR1 SQVTM, CDR2 ANQGSEA. The CDR3 region is CSVEDRGVSTDTQYF. In DNA, the CDR3 is TGCAGCGTTGAAGATAGGGGGGTGAGCACAGATACGCAGTATTTT.

In this sample, this clonotype turned up a few times. This chain connects TRBV4-2 to TRBJ2-5; weak D call: TRBD2 (5 bases). V lost 4 bases to trimming and J lost 7 bases, with 10 bases between them. The CDR3 spans 12 residues. Germline CDR1 reads LGHNA; CDR2 reads YNFKEQ. CDR3 sequence reads: CASSRPGGTQYF. DNA for the CDR3: TGTGCCAGCAGCCGCCCCGGAGGGACCCAGTACTTC.

Many counts were recorded for this clonotype. The chain employs TRBV5-5 and TRBJ2-5; 8 positions agree with TRBD2. CDR3 length: 14 residues. The germline gives CDR1 SGHKS, CDR2 YYEKEE (reference sequence). The trim removed 4 bases at V and 5 bases at J, leaving 7 bases unmatched. This CDR3 is CASSPGGDRETQYF. The DNA for the CDR3 is TGTGCCAGCAGCCCGGGGGGGGATAGGGAGACCCAGTACTTC.

This clonotype has ten or more counts. V gene TRBV7-2 combines with J gene TRBJ2-1; 9 bases agree with TRBD1. The CDR3 is made up of 14 amino acids. J lost 6 bases, V lost 5 bases, and 5 bases had no gene match. Germline CDR1 is SGHTA and CDR2 is FQGNSA. The CDR3 spells CASSATGGLNEQFF. In DNA, the CDR3 is TGTGCCAGCAGCGCAACAGGGGGCCTCAATGAGCAGTTCTTC.

This clonotype was recorded at least ten times. The chain is built from TRBV28 and TRBJ2-5; 9 bases are shared with TRBD2. CDR3 size: 14 residues. V trimming: 6 bases; J trimming: 2 bases; junction bases outside the gene matches: 4. Germline lookup yields CDR1 MDHEN and CDR2 SYDVKM. The CDR3 region is CASSPSGGQETQYF. CDR3 coding DNA: TGTGCCAGCAGCCCAAGCGGGGGGCAAGAGACCCAGTACTTC. Full variable domain (missing parts from reference TRBV28 and TRBJ2-5): DVKVTQSSRYLVKRTGEKVFLECVQDMDHENMFWYRQDPGLGLRLIYFSYDVKMKEKGDIPEGYSVSREKKERFSLILESASTNQTSMYLCASSPSGGQETQYFGPGTRLLVL.

This clonotype came up a few times. This chain joins TRBV7-9 and TRBJ2-1; TRBD1 matches at 7 bases. V gave up 8 bases and J gave up 10 bases; unmatched junction bases: 11. CDR1 and CDR2 from the germline V gene are SEHNR and FQNEAQ (reference sequence). CDR3 size: 13 residues. This chain's CDR3 is CASSNANRGEQFF. The CDR3 nucleotides are TGTGCCAGCTCAAACGCCAACAGGGGAGAGCAGTTCTTC.

V and J are TRBV6-5 and TRBJ1-3; 8 nucleotides align to TRBD1. Germline CDR1 MNHEY, CDR2 SVGAGI. V dropped 8 bases and J dropped 0; count of bases not matched to a gene: 3. The CDR3 runs 14 residues. CDR3 sequence: CASQDRGSGNTIYF. The CDR3, as DNA: TGTGCCAGCCAAGACAGGGGCTCTGGAAACACCATATATTTT.

This clonotype was picked up a small number of times. The gene calls are TRBV4-3 and TRBJ2-3; D may match TRBD1 or TRBD2 (5 bases each). CDR1 is LGHNA and CDR2 is YSLEER in the germline V gene. V lost 0 bases and J lost 2, with 18 bases in between. The CDR3 is 18 residues long. The DNA of the CDR3 is TGCGCCAGCAGCCAAGATTCGAAGGGGACCGACCTCACAGATACGCAGTATTTT. Its translation: CASSQDSKGTDLTDTQYF.

This clonotype was detected many times. The rearrangement joins TRBV4-2 to TRBJ2-1, with 9 bases that match TRBD1. Germline-derived CDR1 and CDR2 are LGHNA and YNFKEQ. The CDR3 has 15 residues. V shed 0 bases and J 4 bases; nucleotides not matched to a gene: 1. CDR3 amino acids: CASSQDGQGYNEQFF. CDR3 in DNA: TGTGCCAGCAGCCAAGATGGACAGGGGTACAATGAGCAGTTCTTC.

This clonotype was seen at least ten times. The J gene is TRBJ2-7, the V gene TRBV18, with TRBD1 as a possible D gene (5 bases). V was clipped by 6 bases and J by 0 bases, with 12 bases between them. This CDR3 contains 14 residues. Germline V gene lookup returns CDR1 KGHSH and CDR2 LQKENI. The CDR3 sequence is CASSARQSSYEQYF. CDR3 DNA sequence: TGTGCCAGCTCGGCGAGACAGAGCTCCTACGAGCAGTACTTC.

The sample holds many counts of this clonotype. This chain joins TRBV4-3 and TRBJ2-2, with D possibly matching TRBD2 (5 bases). The CDR3 runs 16 residues. Per the germline V gene, CDR1 is LGHNA and CDR2 is YSLEER. V lost 1 base and J 0 bases, leaving 9 bases between the germline ends. CDR3 DNA sequence: TGCGCCAGCAGCCAAGGGACTTTCCCGAACACCGGGGAGCTGTTTTTT. Translating gives CASSQGTFPNTGELFF.

The genes are TRBV11-2 and TRBJ1-1; no firm D call. In germline, CDR1 is SGHAT, CDR2 FQNNGV. There are 16 residues in the CDR3. V shed 4 bases and J shed 2 bases, with 17 bases lying between them. The CDR3 sequence: CASSSKWGYLNTEAFF. DNA of the CDR3: TGTGCCAGCAGCTCAAAATGGGGTTATCTAAACACTGAAGCTTTCTTT.

This clonotype was seen only a few times. The J gene is TRBJ2-5, the V gene TRBV30; TRBD1 matches 7 bases. The CDR3 is 12 amino acids. In germline, CDR1 is GTSNPN, CDR2 SVGIG (reference sequence). V was clipped by 5 bases and J by 4 bases; unmatched bases: 4. CDR3 protein: CAWDRVGETQYF. CDR3 DNA sequence: TGTGCCTGGGACAGGGTAGGAGAGACCCAGTACTTC.

This clonotype was observed a handful of times. V is TRBV20-1 and J is TRBJ2-3; the match to TRBD2 covers 10 bases. The CDR3 consists of 13 residues. The trim removed 6 bases at V and 3 bases at J, leaving 3 bases unmatched. Germline V gene lookup returns CDR1 DFQATT and CDR2 SNEGSKA (reference sequence). The CDR3 loop is CSAPGLATDTQYF. The CDR3 DNA sequence: TGCAGTGCCCCGGGACTAGCGACAGATACGCAGTATTTT.

In DNA, the CDR3 is TGCAGTGCTAGACCATTCCCGGGGGCCTTCGGCGATGAGCAGTTCTTC. Protein: CSARPFPGAFGDEQFF. The chain uses TRBV20-1 and TRBJ2-1; D may match TRBD1 or TRBD2 (6 bases each). Germline CDR1 is DFQATT and CDR2 is SNEGSKA (reference sequence). This CDR3 spans 16 amino acids. The V end was cut by 2 bases, the J end by 8 bases, with 22 bases between.

In this sample, this clonotype turned up many times. Here the CDR3 reads CASSPYRGIVSSGANVLTF. As DNA, the CDR3 is TGTGCCAGCTCACCCTATAGGGGCATCGTCTCCTCTGGGGCCAACGTCCTGACTTTC. The chain has TRBV18 and TRBJ2-6; D perhaps matches TRBD1 (5 bases). Trimming took off 3 bases at V and 0 bases at J, with 18 bases between the two ends. CDR1 is KGHSH, CDR2 LQKENI, per germline. The CDR3 has 19 amino acids. Drawing the rest from reference TRBV18 and TRBJ2-6, the complete variable domain is NAGVMQNPRHLVRRRGQEARLRCSPMKGHSHVYWYRQLPEEGLKFMVYLQKENIIDESGMPKERFSAEFPKEGPSILRIQQVVRGDSAAYFCASSPYRGIVSSGANVLTFGAGSRLTVL.

This clonotype was observed many times. This chain uses TRBV20-1 with TRBJ2-3; D remains ambiguous. V lost 0 bases and J lost 6, with 25 bases in between. The CDR3 consists of 18 residues. Germline V gives CDR1 DFQATT, CDR2 SNEGSKA (reference sequence). The CDR3 coding sequence is TGCAGTGCTAGAGATGATATGGCCATCGTGGGGTGGAGCGATACGCAGTATTTT. Translating gives CSARDDMAIVGWSDTQYF.

This clonotype was counted many times. J is TRBJ1-1 and V is TRBV29-1; 7 nucleotides agree with TRBD1. The CDR3 runs 13 residues. Germline-derived CDR1 and CDR2 are SQVTM and ANQGSEA. Trimming at V came to 4 bases and at J to 3 bases, leaving 5 bases not matched to a gene. The CDR3 DNA reads as TGCAGCGTTGCCGTGGGACAGTACACTGAAGCTTTCTTT. Amino acid sequence: CSVAVGQYTEAFF.